What follows are 12 T cell receptor beta chains derived from one specimen sequenced in a study of blood T cell repertoires in COVID-19. Sequencing used immunoSEQ multiplex PCR; TCRdb keeps in-frame clones, though not all of them. The sample carries about 9,000 clones, 86% recorded once. Sequenced material: peripheral blood. These receptors all come from a human donor in a cohort sampled during active COVID-19.

The J gene is TRBJ2-5, the V gene TRBV28; 8 positions agree with TRBD1. Germline assignment: CDR1 MDHEN and CDR2 SYDVKM. J lost 5 bases, V lost 5 bases, and 13 bases had no gene match. The CDR3 length is 16 residues. The CDR3 DNA is TGTGCCAGCAGTCCCTCGCGCTGGGACAGGAGGGAGACCCAGTACTTC. Its protein product is CASSPSRWDRRETQYF.

This clone showed up just once. This sequence joins TRBV6-5 and TRBJ1-1; a possible D gene is TRBD1 (5 bases). Germline V CDR1 and CDR2: MNHEY, SVGAGI. Trimming stripped 6 bases from V and 4 bases from J, with 15 bases between. The CDR3 extends over 14 amino acids. This CDR3 is CASSSQASGTEAFF. The DNA of the CDR3 is TGTGCCAGCAGCTCACAGGCTTCGGGCACTGAAGCTTTCTTT.

This chain connects TRBV7-9 to TRBJ2-3, with 9 positions matching TRBD2. The CDR3 is 15 residues long. J lost 3 bases, V lost 3 bases, and 4 bases had no gene match. Germline values: CDR1 SEHNR, CDR2 FQNEAQ (reference sequence). Here the CDR3 reads CASSFLAGYTDTQYF. Here the CDR3 DNA reads TGTGCCAGCAGCTTCCTAGCGGGATATACAGATACGCAGTATTTT.

The rearrangement uses TRBV5-4 and TRBJ2-7, with 11 bases aligning to TRBD2. The CDR3 length is 14 residues. Unmatched junction bases numbered 6, after V lost 5 bases and J lost 5 bases. Germline CDR1 SGHNT, CDR2 YYREEE (reference sequence). The CDR3 reads CASRYSGRADEQYF. CDR3 nucleotides: TGTGCCAGCAGGTATAGCGGGAGGGCCGACGAGCAGTACTTC.

This chain connects TRBV6-6 to TRBJ2-1; 7 nucleotides align to TRBD1. The junction had 2 bases not matched to a gene; V was cut back by 2 bases and J by 10 bases. Germline loops: CDR1 MNHNY, CDR2 SVGAGI (reference sequence). This CDR3 has 12 amino acids. This CDR3 reads CASSYVGGEQFF. The CDR3 DNA reads as TGTGCCAGCAGTTACGTAGGGGGCGAGCAGTTCTTC.

The gene calls are TRBV28 and TRBJ2-5, with 7 bases fitting TRBD2. The V segment lost 5 bases and the J segment 6 bases; nucleotides outside the gene matches: 9. The CDR3 runs to 14 residues. The germline V gene encodes CDR1 MDHEN and CDR2 SYDVKM. CDR3 residues: CASSPQLASKTQYF. The CDR3 region has the DNA TGTGCCAGCAGTCCCCAACTAGCGTCGAAGACCCAGTACTTC.

The rearrangement links TRBV6-5 to TRBJ2-5; TRBD2 might be the D (5 bases). Between the trimmed V and J ends, which lost 6 bases and 5 bases, there was a span of 16 bases. The CDR3 covers 14 residues. Germline V CDR1 and CDR2: MNHEY, SVGAGI. The CDR3 region is CASRDPGGEETQYF. CDR3 bases: TGTGCCAGCAGGGACCCCGGAGGCGAGGAGACCCAGTACTTC.

The rearrangement uses TRBV28 and TRBJ1-5; 9 nucleotides align to TRBD1. Trimming at V came to 5 bases and at J to 4 bases, leaving 15 bases not matched to a gene. CDR1 is MDHEN, CDR2 SYDVKM, per germline. The CDR3 extends over 18 amino acids. The DNA for the CDR3 is TGTGCCAGCAGTCCGCTAGCGCGGAAAGGACAGGGGAATCAGCCCCAGCATTTT. Translation gives CASSPLARKGQGNQPQHF.

J is TRBJ2-3 and V is TRBV4-1; 7 nucleotides agree with TRBD2. The CDR3 is 15 residues long. The germline V gene encodes CDR1 MGHRA and CDR2 YSYEKL. The J segment lost 3 bases and the V segment lost 6 bases, leaving 9 bases of the junction unmatched. The CDR3 bases are TGCGCCAGCAGGGAGGCTAGCGGATATACAGATACGCAGTATTTT. It specifies CASREASGYTDTQYF.

V and J are TRBV9 and TRBJ1-1, with unresolved D. The V and J ends lost 0 bases and 4 bases respectively, with 10 bases between them. Germline V lookup: CDR1 SGDLS, CDR2 YYNGEE. The CDR3 extends over 14 amino acids. In nucleotides, the CDR3 is TGTGCCAGCAGCGTAGCGAGGGTACCCACTGAAGCTTTCTTT. It codes for CASSVARVPTEAFF.

V usage is TRBV6-2 or TRBV6-3 and J usage is TRBJ1-2, with 7 nucleotides matching TRBD1. The germline V gene has CDR1 MNHEY and CDR2 SVGEGT. Trimming cost V 4 bases and J 4 bases; bases outside gene matches: 6. The CDR3 contains 14 residues. CDR3 sequence: CASSSWDSIYGYTF. The CDR3 DNA follows: TGTGCCAGCAGTTCCTGGGACAGCATCTATGGCTACACCTTC.

This clone was found once. V gene TRBV10-2 combines with J gene TRBJ2-7, with D tentatively TRBD2 (5 bases). Germline CDR1 WSHSY, CDR2 SAAADI. V was clipped by 6 bases and J by 4 bases, with 10 bases between them. CDR3 length equals 12 residues. The CDR3 coding sequence is TGCGCCAGCAGAAACCCGGGGTACGAGCAGTACTTC. It translates to CASRNPGYEQYF.